This T cell receptor (beta chain) was captured in a study of cytomegalovirus exposure and HLA in healthy donors. The PCR was carried out with 60 Vbeta primers and 13 Jbeta primers. Sequenced by immunoSEQ multiplex PCR; TCRdb stores in-frame clones only, minus some. The sample records 150,000 to 200,000 clones, more than 75% being singletons. Germline values: CDR1 SGHRS, CDR2 YFSETQ. This CDR3 spans 19 amino acids. V dropped 6 bases and J dropped 0; count of bases not matched to a gene: 18. The sample consisted of PBMCs. V and J are TRBV5-1 and TRBJ1-5; 7 bases align to TRBD1. This sequence was found in a woman in her fifties or sixties in good health and CMV-seronegative. DNA of the CDR3: TGCGCCAGCAACCTTAAAGACAGGGTTCTTCGCCATAGCAATCAGCCCCAGCATTTT. Its translation: CASNLKDRVLRHSNQPQHF.